These 20 T cell receptor beta chains originate from one sample sequenced in a study of T cells in women clearing cervical HPV infection. The protocol was immunoSEQ multiplex PCR, while the TCRdb copy is restricted to in-frame clones and leaves out a portion. Across some 40,000 clones, the top ten clones capture under 7% of the sample. The sequencing sample was made of blood buffy coat. The receptors originated from a woman between 18 and 70 years old with a cervical HPV16 infection that either progressed to CIN3+ or cleared (not recorded which).

To note about this clone: The read ends 3 residues before the CDR3 terminus; that terminus is restored from the germline J gene. The rearrangement links TRBV7-2 to TRBJ1-2; 7 bases match TRBD1. The CDR3 has 15 residues. J lost 5 bases, V lost 2 bases, and 8 bases had no gene match. Per the germline V gene, CDR1 is SGHTA and CDR2 is FQGNSA. The CDR3 region is CASSLPLDRSYGYTF. The part of the CDR3 DNA that was read is TGTGCCAGCAGCTTACCATTGGACAGGAGTTATGGC.

In regard to this clone: Sequencing ends 3 residues short of the CDR3 end; the germline J gene provides the rest. The chain joins TRBV20-1 to TRBJ1-5; TRBD1 matches at 11 bases. CDR3 length: 16 residues. Looked up from germline, CDR1 is DFQATT and CDR2 is SNEGSKA (reference sequence). J gave up 3 bases and V 1 base, and 5 bases lay outside the gene matches. The CDR3 DNA, read in part, is TGCAGTGCTAGAGTAGGGACAGGGGGTTACAATCAGCCC. It is translated as CSARVGTGGYNQP. The whole CDR3 reads CSARVGTGGYNQPQHF.

On this clone: Read sequence stops 3 residues before the CDR3 end, and the germline J gene provides the missing end. V gene TRBV19 combines with J gene TRBJ2-2; 9 positions agree with TRBD2. CDR1 is LNHDA, CDR2 SQIVND, per germline (reference sequence). The ends lost 3 bases at V and 6 bases at J; junction bases unmatched: 8. CDR3 length equals 16 residues. The DNA read from the CDR3 is TGTGCCAGTAGTATCCTGGCGGGAGGGAGCGCCGGGGAG. Translating it yields CASSILAGGSAGE. The CDR3, in full, reads CASSILAGGSAGELFF.

Comment on this clone: The read finishes 3 residues shy of the CDR3 end, and the germline J gene is used to complete it. The chain is built from TRBV19 and TRBJ1-5, with D unclear. From germline, CDR1 is LNHDA and CDR2 SQIVND (reference sequence). The CDR3 is made up of 14 amino acids. The ends were cut back, 4 bases at V and 0 bases at J, with 7 bases in the middle. The sequenced part of the CDR3 DNA is TGTGCCAGTAGTAAAGGGTATAGCAATCAGCCC. It yields the protein CASSKGYSNQP. The full-length CDR3 reads as CASSKGYSNQPQHF.

As to this clone: The read ends 3 residues early relative to the CDR3; the germline J gene fills the gap. The chain employs TRBV5-5 and TRBJ2-1; TRBD1 matches 10 bases. Germline V gene lookup returns CDR1 SGHKS and CDR2 YYEKEE (reference sequence). The CDR3 has 14 amino acids. J lost 8 bases, V lost 4 bases, and 6 bases had no gene match. CDR3 amino acids: CASSPRDRGDEQFF. The sequenced part of the CDR3 DNA is TGTGCCAGCAGCCCCCGGGACAGGGGCGATGAG.

CDR3 DNA, as far as it was read: TGTGCCAGCAGCCAAGTAGGGAGCGGTTCCACTGAA. It encodes CASSQVGSGSTE. The entire CDR3 is CASSQVGSGSTEAFF. The chain has TRBV4-2 and TRBJ1-1; D call uncertain. The read ends 3 residues before the CDR3 terminus; that terminus is restored from the germline J gene. CDR3 length: 15 residues. CDR1 and CDR2 (germline): LGHNA, YNFKEQ. Trimming shortened V by 1 base and J by 4 bases, and 13 bases separated the two germline ends.

With respect to this clone: With the read ending 3 residues before the CDR3 end, the germline J gene is used to fill in that end. The V and J genes are TRBV6-4 and TRBJ2-2, with D perhaps TRBD1 (6 bases). Germline CDR1 reads MRHNA; CDR2 reads SNTAGT. This CDR3 contains 14 residues. CDR3 DNA (partial): TGTGCCAGCAGTGACTGGGTGGGGGCCAACGTG. Translation gives CASSDWVGANV. The whole CDR3 protein is CASSDWVGANVLFF.

Concerning this clone itself: The CDR3 extends 3 residues past the end of the read, so its final part is completed from the germline J gene. The gene calls are TRBV20-1 and TRBJ1-1; D is undetermined. Between the trimmed V and J ends, which lost 4 bases and 2 bases, there was a span of 17 bases. Germline CDR1 reads DFQATT; CDR2 reads SNEGSKA (reference sequence). The CDR3 totals 15 residues. The sequenced CDR3 bases are TGCAGTGCTAAATTCGTTCGCGAATTTAACACTGAA. Protein sequence: CSAKFVREFNTE. The whole CDR3 region reads CSAKFVREFNTEAFF.

Remarks on this clone: The CDR3 end lies 3 residues beyond the end of the read and is filled in from the germline J gene. This rearrangement joins TRBV6-2 or TRBV6-3 to TRBJ1-1; D is undetermined. This CDR3 has 13 residues. CDR1 is MNHEY and CDR2 is SVGEGT in the germline V gene. The V end lost 10 bases, the J end lost 4 bases, and 16 bases lay between the germline ends. The part of the CDR3 DNA that was read is TGTGCCACACTACCTGGTTGGTCCACTGAA. It is translated as CATLPGWSTE. The CDR3 in full is CATLPGWSTEAFF.

This CDR3 reads CASSFIGDRRTDTAFF. The CDR3 DNA, read in part, is TGCGCCAGCAGCTTCATTGGGGACAGACGCACAGATACG. The genes are TRBV5-1 and TRBJ1-1; 7 bases match TRBD1. The read terminates 3 residues ahead of where the CDR3 ends, so the germline J gene completes it. CDR1 is SGHRS, CDR2 YFSETQ, per germline. CDR3 size: 16 residues.

Incomplete CDR3 DNA: TGTGCCAGTAGCCTCAGGGGCCTTTCCTACAATGAC. Its translation is CASSLRGLSYND. The whole CDR3 region reads CASSLRGLSYNDYTF. This chain joins TRBV19 and TRBJ1-2; possibly TRBD1 for D (6 bases). The read terminates 3 residues before the CDR3 end, so the remaining end is supplied by the germline J gene. CDR3 length: 15 residues. From germline, CDR1 is LNHDA and CDR2 SQIVND (reference sequence).

A remark on this clone: The CDR3 is cut off 3 residues early in the read; its end comes from the germline J gene. This rearrangement joins TRBV18 to TRBJ2-3, with no clear D. There are 13 residues in the CDR3. V was cut by 3 bases and J by 3 bases, with 7 bases left in between. The germline gives CDR1 KGHSH, CDR2 LQKENI. CDR3 DNA (partial): TGTGCCAGCTCACCTCCTATTACAGATACG. Its translation is CASSPPITDT. The full CDR3 protein reads CASSPPITDTQYF.

As regards this clone: The observed sequence ends 3 residues before the CDR3 terminus, with the missing tail filled in from the germline J gene. The chain couples TRBV5-6 to TRBJ2-3, with unresolved D. Germline values: CDR1 SGHDT, CDR2 YYEEEE. V dropped 5 bases and J dropped 7 bases, with 17 bases sitting between them. This CDR3 region has 14 residues. The sequenced part of the CDR3 DNA is TGTGCCAGCAGTACCGGGTCCTCTGTTTATACG. Protein: CASSTGSSVYT. The entire CDR3 protein is CASSTGSSVYTQYF.

Points on this clone: The junction differs from germline at one of its ends, possibly a read error. The read ends 3 residues shy of where the CDR3 ends; the end is completed using the germline J gene. In the same sample, other DNA sequences code for this CDR3. This chain uses TRBV7-2 with TRBJ1-3; D is ambiguous. Germline CDR1 SGHTA, CDR2 FQGNSA. The CDR3 contains 15 residues. The sequenced CDR3 bases are TGTGCCAGCAGCTCTTCCAGGATCTCTGGAAACACG. As protein: CASSSSRISGNT. The full CDR3 is CASSSSRISGNTIYF.

Turning to this clone: The CDR3 end falls 3 residues outside the read, so it is completed with the germline J gene. This chain uses TRBV20-1 with TRBJ1-1; 7 positions match TRBD1. The CDR3 runs to 15 residues. Unmatched junction bases numbered 9, after V lost 5 bases and J lost 0 bases. The germline V gene has CDR1 DFQATT and CDR2 SNEGSKA (reference sequence). The CDR3 region is CSAGNLDRVNTEAFF. The sequenced part of the CDR3 DNA is TGCAGTGCTGGGAATCTAGACAGGGTGAACACTGAA.

The CDR3 region is CASSLNPQGGEGYTF. The sequenced CDR3 bases are TGTGCCAGCAGCCTTAACCCACAGGGAGGGGAGGGC. The genes are TRBV4-2 and TRBJ1-2, with D possibly TRBD1 on 6 matching bases. The read gets to within 3 residues of the CDR3 end, and the germline J gene fills in the rest. Germline V gene data show CDR1 as LGHNA and CDR2 as YNFKEQ. This CDR3 contains 15 residues.

Concerning this clone itself: One end of the junction fails to match germline, which may point to a read error. The read ends 3 residues shy of where the CDR3 ends; the end is completed using the germline J gene. The rearrangement uses TRBV7-7 and TRBJ2-5; 12 bases match TRBD2. Germline V gene sequence: CDR1 SSHAT, CDR2 FNYEAQ (reference sequence). This CDR3 is 15 amino acids long. The CDR3 here is CASSRGLAGQETQYF. CDR3 DNA (partial): TGTGCTAGCAGCCGCGGACTAGCGGGGCAAGAGACC.

Concerning this clone itself: The observed sequence ends 3 residues before the CDR3 terminus, with the missing tail filled in from the germline J gene. The chain links TRBV18 to TRBJ2-7, with a weak D call TRBD1 (6 bases). The CDR3 length is 13 residues. CDR1 KGHSH and CDR2 LQKENI come from the germline V gene. Trimming removed 3 bases from V and 5 bases from J, with 11 bases in between. CDR3 residues: CASSPGHTNEQYF. The part of the CDR3 DNA that was read is TGTGCCAGCTCACCGGGACATACTAACGAG.

With respect to this clone: From the germline J gene comes the end of the CDR3, since the read stops 3 residues before it. V usage is TRBV5-1 and J usage is TRBJ2-3; D not resolved. Per the germline V gene, CDR1 is SGHRS and CDR2 is YFSETQ. CDR3 length: 14 amino acids. Trimming removed 0 bases from V and 2 bases from J, with 7 bases in between. The sequenced CDR3 bases are TGCGCCAGCAGCTTGGGCAGATACACAGATACG. This sequence encodes CASSLGRYTDT. The CDR3 as a whole reads CASSLGRYTDTQYF.

A word on this clone: The read terminates 3 residues ahead of where the CDR3 ends, so the germline J gene completes it. The V gene is TRBV7-6, the J gene TRBJ2-3, with 8 bases that match TRBD2. V was clipped by 5 bases and J by 4 bases; unmatched bases: 8. The CDR3 runs 15 residues. The germline gives CDR1 SGHVS, CDR2 FNYEAQ. The CDR3 spells CASSPIAGTADTQYF. The part of the CDR3 DNA that was read is TGTGCCAGCAGCCCCATAGCGGGGACGGCAGATACG.